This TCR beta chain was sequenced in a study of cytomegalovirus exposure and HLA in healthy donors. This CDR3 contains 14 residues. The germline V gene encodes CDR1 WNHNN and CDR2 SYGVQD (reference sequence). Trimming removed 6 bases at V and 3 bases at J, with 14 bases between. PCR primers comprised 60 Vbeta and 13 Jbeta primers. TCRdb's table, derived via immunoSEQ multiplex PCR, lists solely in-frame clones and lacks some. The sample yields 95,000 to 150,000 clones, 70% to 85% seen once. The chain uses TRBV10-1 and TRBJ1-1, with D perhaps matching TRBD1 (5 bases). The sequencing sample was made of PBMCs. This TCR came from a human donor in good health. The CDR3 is CASRDSLMDTEAFF. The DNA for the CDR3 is TGCGCCAGCAGAGACAGCTTAATGGACACTGAAGCTTTCTTT.